This is a list of T cell receptor beta chains from one sample in a study of T cell responses to AZD1222 COVID-19 vaccine. Clones were sequenced by immunoSEQ multiplex PCR, and TCRdb holds only the in-frame ones, with some missing. This repertoire shows 45,000 to 55,000 clones, 65% to 90% found once; its top ten account for roughly 6.4%. This sample comprised peripheral blood, obtained 28 days after the second AZD1222 dose. Every receptor here comes from an adult who received the AZD1222 COVID-19 vaccine. Each CDR3 is given with its conserved first and last residue. A D gene is named only where the DNA matches it firmly. The size entry is marked missing in some rows and otherwise reads once, few, many or a size class.

TGTGCCAGCAGTCAAAGATCCGGGACAGGGAATGGCTACACCTTC,CASSQRSGTGNGYTF,TRBJ1-2,NA,TRBV2,TRBD1
TGTGCCAGTAGCCCAAGACAGGTGGGGGATTCACCCCTCCACTTT,CASSPRQVGDSPLHF,TRBJ1-6,NA,TRBV19,NA
TGTGCCAGCTCACCCCCGGTGGGGGCCGAGACCCAGTACTTC,CASSPPVGAETQYF,TRBJ2-5,NA,TRBV18,NA
TGTGCCACCAGCAGAGCGGAGGGCTCCTACGAGCAGTACTTC,CATSRAEGSYEQYF,TRBJ2-7,NA,TRBV15,NA
TGTGCCACCCGGGGACTAGCGGGAGACGAGCAGTACTTC,CATRGLAGDEQYF,TRBJ2-7,NA,TRBV10-3,TRBD2
TGTGCCAGCAGCTTACTAGTTTCTGAGCAGTTCTTC,CASSLLVSEQFF,TRBJ2-1,NA,TRBV7-9,NA
TGTGCCAGCAGCGTGACTAGCAATCGGGAGCAGTACTTC,CASSVTSNREQYF,TRBJ2-7,NA,TRBV9,TRBD2
TGTGCTCTCCGAAAAGCGAACACTGAAGCTTTCTTT,CALRKANTEAFF,TRBJ1-1,NA,TRBV28,NA
TGTGCCAGCAGTCCGCCCGGGACGGGACAGCCCCAGCATTTT,CASSPPGTGQPQHF,TRBJ1-5,NA,TRBV28,NA
TGTGCCAGCAGCTTAGCTCTACGAGGACTAGCGGGAATCGGGGAGCTGTTTTTT,CASSLALRGLAGIGELFF,TRBJ2-2,NA,TRBV7-9,TRBD2
TGTGCCAGCAGTGACTCGATTGGGGACACTGAAGCTTTCTTT,CASSDSIGDTEAFF,TRBJ1-1,NA,TRBV6-4,NA
TGTGCCAGCTCACGAGGGCTAGCGGGCCTAGGGCCAGATACGCAGTATTTT,CASSRGLAGLGPDTQYF,TRBJ2-3,NA,TRBV18,TRBD2
TGTGCCAGTAGTATTGACAGGGGCGTCAATCAGCCCCAGCATTTT,CASSIDRGVNQPQHF,TRBJ1-5,NA,TRBV19,TRBD1
TGTGCCAGCAGTTTTTCCGGACGGAGCTCCTACGAGCAGTACTTC,CASSFSGRSSYEQYF,TRBJ2-7,NA,TRBV28,NA
TGTGCCAGCAGCTTGCAAGAGACCCAGTACTTC,CASSLQETQYF,TRBJ2-5,NA,TRBV7-8,NA
TGTGCCAGCAGCTTCCAAACTAGCGGGAAGGAGACCCAGTACTTC,CASSFQTSGKETQYF,TRBJ2-5,NA,TRBV3-1/TRBV3-2,TRBD2
TGTGCCAGCAGGGGGGGACACGTTGAAAGGACCGGGGAGCTGTTTTTT,CASRGGHVERTGELFF,TRBJ2-2,NA,TRBV27,NA
TGTGCCAGCAGCCCGGGAGACAGCTTAAACTATGGCTACACCTTC,CASSPGDSLNYGYTF,TRBJ1-2,NA,TRBV3-1/TRBV3-2,NA
TGTGCCAGCAGCGTAGGTGGGGCGTCGGCTGAAGCTTTCTTT,CASSVGGASAEAFF,TRBJ1-1,NA,TRBV9,NA
TGTGCCAGCAGTTTGGGGGCCAGCTATAGCAATCAGCCCCAGCATTTT,CASSLGASYSNQPQHF,TRBJ1-5,NA,TRBV28,NA
TGTGCCAGCAGAAAAGCGGTCACAGGGACAGATACGCAGTATTTT,CASRKAVTGTDTQYF,TRBJ2-3,NA,TRBV7-2,NA
TGCAGTGCTAGTAGGGACTCCACCTACGAGCAGTACTTC,CSASRDSTYEQYF,TRBJ2-7,NA,TRBV20-1,NA
TGTGCCTCAAGCGGGGCAACTAATGAAAAACTGTTTTTT,CASSGATNEKLFF,TRBJ1-4,few,TRBV30,NA
TGTGCCAGCAGTCCCCGGACAGTTTCAACTAATGAAAAACTGTTTTTT,CASSPRTVSTNEKLFF,TRBJ1-4,NA,TRBV27,NA
TGCAGCGTTGGGGGGCCTACGGTTACCGGGGAGCTGTTTTTT,CSVGGPTVTGELFF,TRBJ2-2,NA,TRBV29-1,NA
TGTGCCAGTAGTATCCGGGACGGCACCTACGAGCAGTACTTC,CASSIRDGTYEQYF,TRBJ2-7,few,TRBV19,NA
TGTGCCAGCAGCACGGGACCGGAACACGAGCAGTACTTC,CASSTGPEHEQYF,TRBJ2-7,NA,TRBV7-3,NA
TGTGCCGGGGGTCTGTACGAGCAGTACTTC,CAGGLYEQYF,TRBJ2-7,NA,TRBV6-5,NA
TGTGCCAGCGCGGGGGGGCAGGGGGCTTATACTGGAAACACCATATATTTT,CASAGGQGAYTGNTIYF,TRBJ1-3,NA,TRBV7-2,TRBD1
TGTGCCACCAGTGATACCGGGACAGGGGGTAATGAAAAACTGTTTTTT,CATSDTGTGGNEKLFF,TRBJ1-4,NA,TRBV24-1,TRBD1
TGTGCCATCAGTGAGTCGAGGGAGGGTGTCCCCTATGGCTACACCTTC,CAISESREGVPYGYTF,TRBJ1-2,few,TRBV10-3,NA
TGTGCCAGCTCCCAGGGGGCGGGTGGCTACACCTTC,CASSQGAGGYTF,TRBJ1-2,once,TRBV12-3/TRBV12-4,TRBD1
TGCGCCAGCAGCTTGGGCGAGGCCTACGAGCAGTACTTC,CASSLGEAYEQYF,TRBJ2-7,NA,TRBV5-1,NA
TGTGCCAGCAGTCCTAGACAGGGGCTAATCTCTGGAAACACCATATATTTT,CASSPRQGLISGNTIYF,TRBJ1-3,NA,TRBV28,TRBD1
TGTGCCAGCAGCCAAGCCAGGGGGGGTACTAGCACAGATACGCAGTATTTT,CASSQARGGTSTDTQYF,TRBJ2-3,NA,TRBV4-2,NA
TGTGCCAGCAGTGAAGCGCTTCGACTAGCGGGGGGCGAGCAGTACTTC,CASSEALRLAGGEQYF,TRBJ2-7,once,TRBV2,TRBD2
TGTGCCAGTAGTGTCTTAGCGGGAGAAGGGGGAAGCCTGTTCTTC,CASSVLAGEGGSLFF,TRBJ2-1,NA,TRBV19,TRBD2
TGTGCCACCAGTGCATCACTAGCGGGGCAAGAGACCCAGTACTTC,CATSASLAGQETQYF,TRBJ2-5,NA,TRBV24-1,TRBD2
TGTGCCAGTAGTATGGGACTAGGCTGGTACTTC,CASSMGLGWYF,TRBJ2-7,NA,TRBV19,TRBD2
TGTGCCAGCAGCTACTGGGGCGGGACAGGTCGTTCCAATGAGCAGTTCTTC,CASSYWGGTGRSNEQFF,TRBJ2-1,few,TRBV7-2,TRBD1
TGTGCCAGCAGTTACGTTAGCGGGGCCTACGAGCAGTACTTC,CASSYVSGAYEQYF,TRBJ2-7,NA,TRBV6-2/TRBV6-3,TRBD2
TGTGCCAGCAGTATCACAGGGTATCTTTATGGCTACACCTTC,CASSITGYLYGYTF,TRBJ1-2,NA,TRBV7-2,NA
TGTGCCAGCAGCTGGGTGACAGGTTACTGGAAAGATACGCAGTATTTT,CASSWVTGYWKDTQYF,TRBJ2-3,NA,TRBV7-9,NA
TGTGCCAGCAGTTTAAATCGGGCGGGAAACACCATATATTTT,CASSLNRAGNTIYF,TRBJ1-3,NA,TRBV27,NA
TGTGCCAGCAGCCAAGGCCTGATTGGGTCACCCCTCCACTTT,CASSQGLIGSPLHF,TRBJ1-6,NA,TRBV3-1/TRBV3-2,NA
TGTGCCAGCAGTTACTATGTCTATTCGAACACCGGGGAGCTGTTTTTT,CASSYYVYSNTGELFF,TRBJ2-2,NA,TRBV6-2/TRBV6-3,NA
TGTGCCAGCAAAGAATATGCAGGGCGGAGCTCCTACGAGCAGTACTTC,CASKEYAGRSSYEQYF,TRBJ2-7,NA,TRBV2,NA
TGTGCCAGTATGAACAGGGCGGGGCCCTATAGCAATCAGCCCCAGCATTTT,CASMNRAGPYSNQPQHF,TRBJ1-5,NA,TRBV19,NA
TGCGCCAGCAGCTTGGAAGGGGGTAATTCACCCCTCCACTTT,CASSLEGGNSPLHF,TRBJ1-6,NA,TRBV5-1,NA
TGTGCCAGTAGGCCTACTTGGTCCCAAGGAGGGGATGAGCAGTTCTTC,CASRPTWSQGGDEQFF,TRBJ2-1,NA,TRBV19,NA
TGTGCCAGTAGTATAGATCTTTGGCGGGGGCAGCCCCAGCATTTT,CASSIDLWRGQPQHF,TRBJ1-5,NA,TRBV19,NA
TGTGCCAGCAGCTCCGGTCTACGGCCCCAGCATTTT,CASSSGLRPQHF,TRBJ1-5,NA,TRBV5-6,NA
TGTGCCAGTGAAGACAGGGGGCGAGTATATGAGCAGTTCTTC,CASEDRGRVYEQFF,TRBJ2-1,NA,TRBV19,TRBD1
TGTGCCAGCAGCTTGCGGGGAGGGGGTACTGAAGCTTTCTTT,CASSLRGGGTEAFF,TRBJ1-1,NA,TRBV11-3,NA
TGTGCCAGCACCCCTGGAGTGGACGGGGAGCTGTTTTTT,CASTPGVDGELFF,TRBJ2-2,NA,TRBV7-3,NA
TGTGCCAGTTCGCTCACAGGGAGCTCCTACAATGAGCAGTTCTTC,CASSLTGSSYNEQFF,TRBJ2-1,NA,TRBV19,NA
TGTGCCAGCAGCTTAATAGGTGGGGGCATGAACACTGAAGCTTTCTTT,CASSLIGGGMNTEAFF,TRBJ1-1,NA,TRBV7-3,NA